In this sample, the clone carrying this T cell receptor (beta chain) turned up a few times. The antigen is unknown. This entry comes from a study of CD8 T cells in ankylosing spondylitis. Findings and caveats of the study: Blood of patients with ankylosing spondylitis appeared to be characterized by a TCR beta motif of several highly homologous variants. In the blood and synovial fluid of reactive arthritis, some motif variants had been previously reported.

V lost 3 bases to trimming and J lost 4 bases, with 11 bases between them. The germline V gene has CDR1 MNHEY and CDR2 SMNVEV (reference sequence). The CDR3 sequence is 14 residues long. Scientists made TCR beta libraries using quantitative 5'-RACE with molecular barcodes. TCRdb processed the 5' RACE reads anew with MiXCR; each CDR3 protein has one entry. Of 250,000 to 300,000 distinct CDR3 sequences in the sample, around 19% were seen once. The sequencing sample was made of blood, either unsorted or a sorted T cell fraction (not recorded which). The V and J genes are TRBV27 and TRBJ2-3; no clear D. This sequence was found in a male donor with ankylosing spondylitis or in good health (not recorded which). CDR3 DNA: TGTGCCAGCAGTTTTACAGCGCGCCCAGATACGCAGTATTTT. This codes for CASSFTARPDTQYF.